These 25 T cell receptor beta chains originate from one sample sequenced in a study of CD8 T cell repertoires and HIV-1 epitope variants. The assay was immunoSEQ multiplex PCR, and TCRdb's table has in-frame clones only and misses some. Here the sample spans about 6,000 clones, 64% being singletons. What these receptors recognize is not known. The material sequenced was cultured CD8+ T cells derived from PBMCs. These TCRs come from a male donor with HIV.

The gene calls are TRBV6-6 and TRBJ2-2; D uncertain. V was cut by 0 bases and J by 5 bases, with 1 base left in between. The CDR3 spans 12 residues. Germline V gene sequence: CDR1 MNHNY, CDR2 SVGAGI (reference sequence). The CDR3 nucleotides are TGTGCCAGCAGTTACTCGACCGGGGAGCTGTTTTTT. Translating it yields CASSYSTGELFF.

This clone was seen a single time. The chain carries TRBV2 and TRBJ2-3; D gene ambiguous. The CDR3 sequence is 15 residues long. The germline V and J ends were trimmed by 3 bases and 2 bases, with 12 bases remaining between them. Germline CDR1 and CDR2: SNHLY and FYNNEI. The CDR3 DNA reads TGTGCCAGCAGTGAGTCCCCGTCCCTCACAGATACGCAGTATTTT. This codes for CASSESPSLTDTQYF.

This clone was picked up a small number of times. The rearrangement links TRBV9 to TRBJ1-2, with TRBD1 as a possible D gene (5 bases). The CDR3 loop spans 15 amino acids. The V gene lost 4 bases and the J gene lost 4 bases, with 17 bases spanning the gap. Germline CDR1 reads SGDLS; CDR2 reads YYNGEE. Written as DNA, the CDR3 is TGTGCCAGCAGCTTAGGGAAGGGACTGCCCTATGGCTACACCTTC. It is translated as CASSLGKGLPYGYTF.

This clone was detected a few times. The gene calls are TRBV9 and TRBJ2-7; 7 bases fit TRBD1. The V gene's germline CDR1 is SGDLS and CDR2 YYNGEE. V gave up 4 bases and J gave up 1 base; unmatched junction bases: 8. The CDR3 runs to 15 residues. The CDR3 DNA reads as TGTGCCAGCAGCCAAACCGGGACAGCTTCCTACGAGCAGTACTTC. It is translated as CASSQTGTASYEQYF.

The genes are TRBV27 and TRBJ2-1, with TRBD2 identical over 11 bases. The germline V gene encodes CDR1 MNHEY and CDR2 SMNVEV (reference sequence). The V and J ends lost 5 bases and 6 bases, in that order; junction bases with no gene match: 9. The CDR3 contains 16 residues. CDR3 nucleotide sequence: TGTGCCAGCAGTCCATTCGATAGCGGGGGGGGCAATGAGCAGTTCTTC. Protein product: CASSPFDSGGGNEQFF.

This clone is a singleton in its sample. The CDR3: CASSLSGRLSGANVLTF. The CDR3 bases are TGTGCCAGCAGTTTATCGGGACGTCTCTCTGGGGCCAACGTCCTGACTTTC. The chain links TRBV27 to TRBJ2-6, with D perhaps TRBD1 or TRBD2 (5 bases each). Trimming removed 0 bases at V and 0 bases at J, with 9 bases between. The V gene's germline CDR1 is MNHEY and CDR2 SMNVEV (reference sequence). The CDR3 totals 17 residues.

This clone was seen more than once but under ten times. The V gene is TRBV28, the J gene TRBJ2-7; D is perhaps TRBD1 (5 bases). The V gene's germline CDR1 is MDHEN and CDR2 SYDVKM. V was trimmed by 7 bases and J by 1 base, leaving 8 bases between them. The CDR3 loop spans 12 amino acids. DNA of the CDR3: TGTGCCAGCAAGAACAGGTCCTACGAGCAGTACTTC. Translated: CASKNRSYEQYF.

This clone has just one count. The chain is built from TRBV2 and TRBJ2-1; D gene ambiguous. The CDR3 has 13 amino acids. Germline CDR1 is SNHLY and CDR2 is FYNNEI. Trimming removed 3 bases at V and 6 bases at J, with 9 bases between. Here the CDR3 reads CASSEHRINEQFF. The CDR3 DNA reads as TGTGCCAGCAGTGAGCACCGGATCAATGAGCAGTTCTTC.

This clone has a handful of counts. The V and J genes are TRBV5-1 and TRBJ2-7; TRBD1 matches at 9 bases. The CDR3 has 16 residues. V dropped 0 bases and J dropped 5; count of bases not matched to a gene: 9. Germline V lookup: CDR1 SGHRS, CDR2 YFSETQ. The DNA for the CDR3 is TGCGCCAGCAGCTTGGCAACAGGGGGCGGGATCAACGAGCAGTACTTC. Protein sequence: CASSLATGGGINEQYF.

CDR3 protein: CASSLGGSNAGELFF. CDR3 nucleotides: TGCGCCAGCAGCTTGGGGGGAAGTAACGCTGGGGAGCTGTTTTTT. The chain couples TRBV5-1 to TRBJ2-2; D gene unclear. V was shortened by 0 bases and J by 8 bases, with 14 bases between the two germline ends. The germline V gene has CDR1 SGHRS and CDR2 YFSETQ. CDR3 size: 15 residues.

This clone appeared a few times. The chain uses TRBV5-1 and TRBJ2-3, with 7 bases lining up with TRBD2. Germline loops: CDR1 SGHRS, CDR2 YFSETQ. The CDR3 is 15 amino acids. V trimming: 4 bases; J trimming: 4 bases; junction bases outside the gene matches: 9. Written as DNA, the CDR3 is TGCGCCAGCAGCGCCGGGACTACCGGTGCAGATACGCAGTATTTT. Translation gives CASSAGTTGADTQYF.

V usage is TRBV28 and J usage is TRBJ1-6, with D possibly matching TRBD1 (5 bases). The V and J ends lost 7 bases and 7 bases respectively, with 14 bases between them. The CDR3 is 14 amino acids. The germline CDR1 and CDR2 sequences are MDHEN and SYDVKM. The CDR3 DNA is TGTGCCAGCACAGCGGGGGGAGAAAATTCACCCCTCCACTTT. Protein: CASTAGGENSPLHF.

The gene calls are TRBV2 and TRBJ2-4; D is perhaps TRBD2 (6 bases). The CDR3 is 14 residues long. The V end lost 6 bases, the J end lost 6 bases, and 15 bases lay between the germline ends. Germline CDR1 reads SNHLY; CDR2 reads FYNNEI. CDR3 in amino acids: CASRPPGDLNIQYF. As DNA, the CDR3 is TGTGCCAGCAGACCTCCGGGAGACTTAAACATTCAGTACTTC.

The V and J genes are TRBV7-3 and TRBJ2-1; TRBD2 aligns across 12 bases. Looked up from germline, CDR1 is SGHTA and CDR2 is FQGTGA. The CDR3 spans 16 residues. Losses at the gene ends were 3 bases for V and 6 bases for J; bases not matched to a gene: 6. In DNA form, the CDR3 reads TGTGCCAGCAGCTTGCAAGGACTAGCGGGGTCCAATGAGCAGTTCTTC. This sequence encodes CASSLQGLAGSNEQFF. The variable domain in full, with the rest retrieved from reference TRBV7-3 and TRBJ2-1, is GAGVSQTPSNKVTEKGKYVELRCDPISGHTALYWYRQSLGQGPEFLIYFQGTGAADDSGLPNDRFFAVRPEGSVSTLKIQRTERGDSAVYLCASSLQGLAGSNEQFFGPGTRLTVL.

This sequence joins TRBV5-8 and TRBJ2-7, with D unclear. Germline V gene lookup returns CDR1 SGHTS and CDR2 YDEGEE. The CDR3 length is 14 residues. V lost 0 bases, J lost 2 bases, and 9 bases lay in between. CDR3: CASSLAASTYEQYF. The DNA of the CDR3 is TGTGCCAGCAGCTTGGCGGCCAGCACCTACGAGCAGTACTTC. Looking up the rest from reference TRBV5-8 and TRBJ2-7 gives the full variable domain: EAGVTQSPTHLIKTRGQQATLRCSPISGHTSVYWYQQALGLGLQFLLWYDEGEERNRGNFPPRFSGRQFPNYSSELNVNALELEDSALYLCASSLAASTYEQYFGPGTRLTVT.

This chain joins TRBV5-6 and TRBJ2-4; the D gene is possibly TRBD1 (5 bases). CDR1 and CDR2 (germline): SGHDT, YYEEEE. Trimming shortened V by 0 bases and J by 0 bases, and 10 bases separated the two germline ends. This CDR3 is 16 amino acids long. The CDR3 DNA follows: TGTGCCAGCAGCTTGGCTCAGGGTAGAGCCAAAAACATTCAGTACTTC. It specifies CASSLAQGRAKNIQYF.

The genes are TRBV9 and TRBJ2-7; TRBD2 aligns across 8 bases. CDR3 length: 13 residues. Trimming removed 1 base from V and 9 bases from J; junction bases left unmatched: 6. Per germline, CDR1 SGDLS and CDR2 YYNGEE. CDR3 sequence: CASSVSGGEVQYF. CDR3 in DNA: TGTGCCAGCAGCGTATCGGGAGGGGAGGTGCAGTACTTC.

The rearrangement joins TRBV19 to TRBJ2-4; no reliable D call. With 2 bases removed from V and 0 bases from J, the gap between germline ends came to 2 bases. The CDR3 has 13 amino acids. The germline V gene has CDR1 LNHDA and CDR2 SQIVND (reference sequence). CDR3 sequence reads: CASSITAKNIQYF. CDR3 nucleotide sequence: TGTGCCAGTAGTATAACAGCCAAAAACATTCAGTACTTC.

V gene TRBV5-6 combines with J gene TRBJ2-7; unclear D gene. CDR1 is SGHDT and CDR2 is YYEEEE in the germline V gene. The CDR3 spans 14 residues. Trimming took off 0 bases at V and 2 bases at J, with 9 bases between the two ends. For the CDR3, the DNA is TGTGCCAGCAGCTTGGCCGGCAGCGCCTACGAGCAGTACTTC. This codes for CASSLAGSAYEQYF.

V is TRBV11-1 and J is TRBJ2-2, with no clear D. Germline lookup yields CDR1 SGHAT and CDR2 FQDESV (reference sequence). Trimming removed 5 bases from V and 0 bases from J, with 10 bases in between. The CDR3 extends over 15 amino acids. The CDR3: CASSPGDSNTGELFF. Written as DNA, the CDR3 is TGTGCCAGCAGCCCTGGGGATTCGAACACCGGGGAGCTGTTTTTT. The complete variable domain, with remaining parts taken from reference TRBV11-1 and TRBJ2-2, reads EAEVAQSPRYKITEKSQAVAFWCDPISGHATLYWYRQILGQGPELLVQFQDESVVDDSQLPKDRFSAERLKGVDSTLKIQPAELGDSAMYLCASSPGDSNTGELFFGEGSRLTVL.

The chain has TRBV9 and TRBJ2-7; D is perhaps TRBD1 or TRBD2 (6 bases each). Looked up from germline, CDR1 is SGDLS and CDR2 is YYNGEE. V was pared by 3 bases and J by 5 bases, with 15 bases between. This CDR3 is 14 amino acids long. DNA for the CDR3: TGTGCCAGCAGCGGCAACGGGGGCAGGGACGAGCAGTACTTC. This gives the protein CASSGNGGRDEQYF.

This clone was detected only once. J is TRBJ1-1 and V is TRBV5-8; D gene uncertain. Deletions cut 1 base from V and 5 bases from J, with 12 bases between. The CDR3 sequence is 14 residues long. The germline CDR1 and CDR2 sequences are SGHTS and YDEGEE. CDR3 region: CASSLYGEGTEAFF. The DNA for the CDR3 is TGTGCCAGCAGCTTGTACGGGGAAGGAACTGAAGCTTTCTTT.

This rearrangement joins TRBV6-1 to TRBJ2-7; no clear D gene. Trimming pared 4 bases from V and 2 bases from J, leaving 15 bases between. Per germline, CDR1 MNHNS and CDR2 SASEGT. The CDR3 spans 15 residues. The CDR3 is CASSGASGSAYEQYF. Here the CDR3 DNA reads TGTGCCAGCAGTGGTGCTTCGGGCAGTGCCTACGAGCAGTACTTC.

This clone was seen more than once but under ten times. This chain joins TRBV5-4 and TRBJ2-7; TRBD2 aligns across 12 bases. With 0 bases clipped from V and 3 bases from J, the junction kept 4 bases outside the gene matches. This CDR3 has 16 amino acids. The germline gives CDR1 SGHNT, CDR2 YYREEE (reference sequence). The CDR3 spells CASSLGILAGGYEQYF. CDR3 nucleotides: TGTGCCAGCAGCTTGGGGATACTAGCGGGAGGCTACGAGCAGTACTTC.

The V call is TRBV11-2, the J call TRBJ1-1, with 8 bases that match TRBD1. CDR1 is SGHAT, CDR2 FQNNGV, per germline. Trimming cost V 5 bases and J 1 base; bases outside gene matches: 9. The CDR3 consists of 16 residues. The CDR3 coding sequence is TGTGCCAGCAGCCCTACAGGGGGGGGGCCGAACACTGAAGCTTTCTTT. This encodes CASSPTGGGPNTEAFF. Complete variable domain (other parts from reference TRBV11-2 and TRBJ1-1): EAGVAQSPRYKIIEKRQSVAFWCNPISGHATLYWYQQILGQGPKLLIQFQNNGVVDDSQLPKDRFSAERLKGVDSTLKIQPAKLEDSAVYLCASSPTGGGPNTEAFFGQGTRLTVV.